The 4 T cell receptor beta chains below come from one sample, sequenced in a study of blood T cell repertoires in COVID-19 (TCRdb year 2020). Library generation was performed with the immunoSEQ multiplex PCR assay. As stored in TCRdb, this immuneACCESS dataset retains in-frame rearrangements with V and J assigned. A fraction of the clones does not appear; measured against another copy, unresolved V genes explain less than half of the discrepancy, and the remainder lacks a known reason. This sample lists around 300,000 clones; about 91% were detected once. The ten largest clonotypes hold about 1.5% of the sample. Sequencing input: peripheral blood. The receptors shown here come from a woman aged 25 to 45 with COVID-19, enrolled during active disease.

This chain joins TRBV3-1 (or the pseudogene TRBV3-2) and TRBJ2-2; tentative D call: TRBD2 (7 bases). CDR3 length: 18 amino acids. V was cut by 0 bases and J by 4 bases, with 18 bases left in between. In germline, CDR1 is LGHDT, CDR2 YNNKEL (reference sequence). The CDR3 DNA sequence: TGTGCCAGCAGCCAAGATGGTTGGGGGCGGGGGACCACCGGGGAGCTGTTTTTT. Translation: CASSQDGWGRGTTGELFF.

The chain uses TRBV3-1 (or the pseudogene TRBV3-2) and TRBJ2-2; TRBD2 is a possible D gene (6 bases). The CDR3 runs to 13 residues. V lost 4 bases, J lost 6 bases, and 9 bases lay in between. Germline V CDR1 and CDR2: LGHDT, YNNKEL (reference sequence). The DNA of the CDR3 is TGTGCCAGCAGCCTAGGGAGGTCCGGGGAGCTGTTTTTT. Encoded protein: CASSLGRSGELFF.

This chain uses TRBV10-3 with TRBJ1-2; D not resolved. With 0 bases removed from V and 1 base from J, the gap between germline ends came to 6 bases. CDR1 and CDR2 from the germline V gene are ENHRY and SYGVKD. CDR3 size: 14 residues. CDR3 sequence: CAISESGLNYGYTF. The CDR3 nucleotides read TGTGCCATCAGTGAGTCGGGCCTTAACTATGGCTACACCTTC.

In its sample, this clone was seen many times. This rearrangement joins TRBV6-5 to TRBJ1-2, with a weak D call TRBD1 (5 bases). With 6 bases removed from V and 2 bases from J, the gap between germline ends came to 16 bases. CDR3 length equals 15 residues. CDR1 is MNHEY, CDR2 SVGAGI, per germline. The CDR3 region is CASRDKWYGNYGYTF. Written as DNA, the CDR3 is TGTGCCAGCAGGGACAAATGGTACGGAAACTATGGCTACACCTTC.